One and the same sample provided the 13 T cell receptor beta chains below, sequenced in a study of CD8+ T cells in alopecia areata. Extracted from the samples, RNA was reverse transcribed into cDNA to serve as the sequencing template. Sequenced by immunoSEQ multiplex PCR; TCRdb stores in-frame clones only, minus some. The sample lists about 120,000 clones, 30% to 40% occurring once. Sequenced material: CD4+ T cells sorted from blood. Every receptor here comes from a human donor with alopecia areata.

The V gene is TRBV2, the J gene TRBJ2-2, with unresolved D. CDR3 length: 13 amino acids. Trimming took 6 bases from V and 5 from J, leaving 10 bases between them. Per germline, CDR1 SNHLY and CDR2 FYNNEI. The CDR3 region has the DNA TGTGCCAGCAGGGCGGTTATGACCGGGGAGCTGTTTTTT. Protein sequence: CASRAVMTGELFF.

This clone was seen a few times. This chain connects TRBV29-1 to TRBJ1-2, with TRBD1 as a possible D gene (6 bases). The CDR3 consists of 12 residues. V lost 1 base and J lost 8, with 11 bases in between. Per germline, CDR1 SQVTM and CDR2 ANQGSEA. CDR3 in amino acids: CSVEGGGRGYTF. CDR3 DNA sequence: TGCAGCGTTGAAGGGGGGGGCCGCGGCTACACCTTC.

This clone appeared a few times. The rearrangement joins TRBV7-9 to TRBJ2-6; no clear D. V shed 4 bases and J shed 2 bases, with 3 bases lying between them. Per the germline V gene, CDR1 is SEHNR and CDR2 is FQNEAQ (reference sequence). The CDR3 loop spans 13 amino acids. The CDR3 loop is CASSWTGANVLTF. The CDR3 DNA follows: TGTGCCAGCAGCTGGACTGGGGCCAACGTCCTGACTTTC. Full variable domain (missing parts from reference TRBV7-9 and TRBJ2-6): DTGVSQNPRHKITKRGQNVTFRCDPISEHNRLYWYRQTLGQGPEFLTYFQNEAQLEKSRLLSDRFSAERPKGSFSTLEIQRTEQGDSAMYLCASSWTGANVLTFGAGSRLTVL.

V gene TRBV5-1 combines with J gene TRBJ2-3; TRBD1 matches 10 bases. Germline loops: CDR1 SGHRS, CDR2 YFSETQ. The CDR3 is 15 amino acids. V lost 4 bases, J lost 5 bases, and 7 bases stayed unmatched. CDR3 protein: CASSSDRGQRDTQYF. The CDR3 DNA reads as TGCGCCAGCAGCAGTGACAGGGGGCAAAGAGATACGCAGTATTTT.

DNA of the CDR3: TGCAGTGGCGAAGGAGGAGCGGGAGCAGATACGCAGTATTTT. This codes for CSGEGGAGADTQYF. This chain connects TRBV29-1 to TRBJ2-3; 8 bases match TRBD2. The CDR3 covers 14 residues. Germline CDR1 SQVTM, CDR2 ANQGSEA.

The chain employs TRBV4-1 and TRBJ2-1; the match to TRBD1 covers 8 bases. The CDR3 spans 14 residues. J was trimmed by 6 bases and V by 3 bases; bases with no gene match: 4. Germline values: CDR1 MGHRA, CDR2 YSYEKL. CDR3 DNA sequence: TGCGCCAGCAGCCACGCAGACAGGGGCAATGAGCAGTTCTTC. This sequence encodes CASSHADRGNEQFF.

This clone was detected a few times. The CDR3 nucleotides are TGCGCCAGCAGCCAAGATCTTAGTTCACAGTTATCGGATGGCTACACCTTC. Translation: CASSQDLSSQLSDGYTF. The rearrangement joins TRBV4-3 to TRBJ1-2; D is undetermined. CDR3 length: 17 amino acids. The germline CDR1 and CDR2 sequences are LGHNA and YSLEER. V was cut by 0 bases and J by 6 bases, with 20 bases left in between.

A few counts support this clone. The V gene is TRBV29-1, the J gene TRBJ1-1; D not resolved. Germline assignment: CDR1 SQVTM and CDR2 ANQGSEA. CDR3 size: 11 residues. Trimming stripped 4 bases from V and 7 bases from J, with 10 bases between. For the CDR3, the DNA is TGCAGCGTTGCATCGGAGGGTGAAGCTTTCTTT. This codes for CSVASEGEAFF.

The DNA for the CDR3 is TGTGCCAGCAGCTTGGGACTAGCGGGAGAGACCCAGTACTTC. Translated, it gives CASSLGLAGETQYF. The rearrangement joins TRBV7-9 to TRBJ2-5; 12 nucleotides align to TRBD2. CDR1 and CDR2 from the germline V gene are SEHNR and FQNEAQ (reference sequence). CDR3 length equals 14 residues. The V gene end was trimmed by 3 bases and the J gene end by 4 bases; junction bases not matched to a gene: 0.

This sequence joins TRBV29-1 and TRBJ1-1, with 9 nucleotides matching TRBD1. J gave up 1 base and V 4 bases, and 4 bases lay outside the gene matches. The CDR3 contains 14 residues. Germline V gene sequence: CDR1 SQVTM, CDR2 ANQGSEA. The chain's CDR3 is CSVGRQGGNTEAFF. CDR3 DNA sequence: TGCAGCGTTGGGCGACAGGGGGGGAACACTGAAGCTTTCTTT.

This clone turned up a few times. The rearrangement uses TRBV5-1 and TRBJ1-1, with 7 bases identical to TRBD1. With V trimmed by 7 bases and J by 3 bases, 3 bases remained unmatched. Germline CDR1 reads SGHRS; CDR2 reads YFSETQ. The CDR3 is made up of 12 amino acids. The CDR3, as DNA: TGCGCCAGCTCCACAGGGGACACTGAAGCTTTCTTT. Translating it yields CASSTGDTEAFF.

The chain has TRBV30 and TRBJ1-1; 9 positions match TRBD1. The CDR3 extends over 12 amino acids. In germline, CDR1 is GTSNPN, CDR2 SVGIG (reference sequence). Trimming cost V 3 bases and J 7 bases; bases outside gene matches: 3. In nucleotides, the CDR3 is TGTGCCTGGAGCGGACAGGGGAATGAAGCTTTCTTT. Translated: CAWSGQGNEAFF.

This chain's CDR3 is CASSPATSGVETQYF. The CDR3 DNA follows: TGTGCCAGCAGCCCAGCGACTAGCGGGGTGGAGACCCAGTACTTC. The chain joins TRBV7-6 to TRBJ2-5; 11 bases align to TRBD2. The CDR3 sequence is 15 residues long. V shed 5 bases and J 5 bases; nucleotides not matched to a gene: 7. Germline loops: CDR1 SGHVS, CDR2 FNYEAQ.